This entry lists 27 T cell receptor beta chains sequenced from one sample in a study of response to subunit inactivated influenza vaccine. TCRdb analysed the RT-PCR reads with MiXCR anew, one entry per CDR3 protein. The sample lists about 800,000 distinct CDR3 sequences; approximately 22% were seen once. The sequences come from PBMCs from blood, collected approximately 5 days after vaccination. The source is a man aged 45 to 65 who received an inactivated influenza vaccine.

This clonotype occurred a few times. The chain combines TRBV21-1 with TRBJ2-3; the D call in the table, TRBD1, was not verified against the DNA. TRBV21-1 is recorded as a pseudogene. The CDR3 runs 15 residues. As DNA, the CDR3 is TGTGCCAGCAGCTATTACAGGGTAGGAACAGATACGCAGTATTTT. Protein: CASSYYRVGTDTQYF.

This clonotype was observed many times. The rearrangement joins TRBV12-3 or TRBV12-4 to TRBJ2-7; 10 bases line up with TRBD2. Trimming took 5 bases from V and 4 from J; bases not matched to a gene: 5. The CDR3 consists of 14 residues. CDR3 nucleotide sequence: TGTGCCAGCAGTGCTAGCGGGAGAGGGTACGAGCAGTACTTC. Its protein product is CASSASGRGYEQYF.

Only a few counts were recorded for this clonotype. This chain uses TRBV15 with TRBJ1-5; D call uncertain. Germline CDR1 and CDR2: LNHNV and YYDKDF (reference sequence). V was pared by 0 bases and J by 6 bases, with 6 bases between. The CDR3 is 13 residues long. CDR3 in DNA: TGTGCCACCAGCAGAGACAGATTTCAGCCCCAGCATTTT. Translated: CATSRDRFQPQHF.

Ten or more counts support this clonotype. The V call is TRBV29-1, the J call TRBJ2-4; the D gene is possibly TRBD2 (5 bases). The germline gives CDR1 SQVTM, CDR2 ANQGSEA. The CDR3 loop spans 12 amino acids. V gave up 3 bases and J gave up 7 bases, with 10 bases separating them. In DNA form, the CDR3 reads TGCAGCGTTGACGGAGGAGAGAACATTCAGTACTTC. Its translation: CSVDGGENIQYF.

This rearrangement joins TRBV6-5 to TRBJ1-1; D is possibly TRBD1 (6 bases). This CDR3 is built from 15 residues. V lost 3 bases and J 6 bases, leaving 17 bases between the germline ends. Germline lookup yields CDR1 MNHEY and CDR2 SVGAGI. As DNA, the CDR3 is TGTGCCAGCAGTTATAAAGGGAGGGGGTATGCTGAAGCTTTCTTT. This translates into CASSYKGRGYAEAFF.

This clonotype has just a few counts. This chain links TRBV5-1 with TRBJ2-1; 7 nucleotides agree with TRBD1. V was clipped by 0 bases and J by 3 bases; unmatched bases: 6. The CDR3 totals 16 residues. Germline V gene sequence: CDR1 SGHRS, CDR2 YFSETQ. Here the CDR3 DNA reads TGCGCCAGCAGCTTGGGTTCGACAGGGAGCTACAATGAGCAGTTCTTC. Protein product: CASSLGSTGSYNEQFF.

The chain is built from TRBV7-8 and TRBJ2-5; weak D call: TRBD1 (5 bases). The germline V and J ends were trimmed by 4 bases and 0 bases, with 12 bases remaining between them. Germline CDR1 SGHVS, CDR2 FQNEAQ. This CDR3 is 15 amino acids long. CDR3 coding DNA: TGTGCCAGCAGCTCGACGGACAAAAACCAAGAGACCCAGTACTTC. Amino acid sequence: CASSSTDKNQETQYF.

This clonotype was counted at least ten times. The DNA of the CDR3 is TGCAGTGAGCTCGGGGACGCCCCAGATACGCAGTATTTT. Amino acids: CSELGDAPDTQYF. The chain combines TRBV20-1 with TRBJ2-3; possibly TRBD1 or TRBD2 for D (5 bases each). The CDR3 is 13 amino acids. The V end lost 7 bases, the J end lost 4 bases, and 15 bases lay between the germline ends. Germline CDR1 is DFQATT and CDR2 is SNEGSKA (reference sequence).

The chain employs TRBV6-1 and TRBJ2-7; D possibly corresponds to TRBD1 (7 bases). Trimming pared 7 bases from V and 0 bases from J, leaving 16 bases between. Germline-derived CDR1 and CDR2 are MNHNS and SASEGT. CDR3 length: 15 residues. This chain's CDR3 is CASIRGRGDSYEQYF. DNA of the CDR3: TGTGCCAGCATAAGGGGCAGGGGGGACTCCTACGAGCAGTACTTC.

CDR3 nucleotide sequence: TGTGCCAGCAGCGCCGGAAACGGAAAGGCAGAGACCCAGTACTTC. It codes for CASSAGNGKAETQYF. The J gene is TRBJ2-5, the V gene TRBV9, with D unclear. V lost 3 bases to trimming and J lost 4 bases, with 16 bases between them. The CDR3 has 15 amino acids. The germline V gene encodes CDR1 SGDLS and CDR2 YYNGEE. The variable domain in full, with the rest retrieved from reference TRBV9 and TRBJ2-5, is DSGVTQTPKHLITATGQRVTLRCSPRSGDLSVYWYQQSLDQGLQFLIQYYNGEERAKGNILERFSAQQFPDLHSELNLSSLELGDSALYFCASSAGNGKAETQYFGPGTRLLVL.

This clonotype was seen a few times. The chain combines TRBV6-5 with TRBJ2-1, with 9 positions matching TRBD2. Germline V gene data show CDR1 as MNHEY and CDR2 as SVGAGI. This CDR3 is built from 16 residues. The J segment lost 8 bases and the V segment lost 4 bases, leaving 12 bases of the junction unmatched. The CDR3 coding sequence is TGTGCCAGCAGTTTCTCTGGGGCGGGAGGGTTCTATGAGCAGTTCTTC. This translates into CASSFSGAGGFYEQFF.

This clonotype has at least ten counts. This chain connects TRBV12-3 or TRBV12-4 to TRBJ1-2; 8 nucleotides align to TRBD1. V shed 5 bases, J shed 8 bases, and the junction held 10 bases outside the gene matches. The CDR3 is 14 amino acids. As DNA, the CDR3 is TGTGCCAGCAGTGCCCGGACAGGGCTGGGCGGCTACACCTTC. Protein: CASSARTGLGGYTF.

This clonotype was seen only a few times. J is TRBJ1-2 and V is TRBV20-1; 9 bases line up with TRBD1. Per the germline V gene, CDR1 is DFQATT and CDR2 is SNEGSKA (reference sequence). Trimming took 6 bases from V and 3 from J; bases not matched to a gene: 8. The CDR3 has 14 residues. The CDR3 region is CSAIGQGLYYGYTF. The CDR3 nucleotides are TGCAGTGCCATTGGACAGGGGTTATACTATGGCTACACCTTC.

J is TRBJ1-2 and V is TRBV6-5; D is ambiguous. Trimming pared 0 bases from V and 3 bases from J, leaving 8 bases between. From germline, CDR1 is MNHEY and CDR2 SVGAGI. The CDR3 has 14 residues. Here the CDR3 DNA reads TGTGCCAGCAGTTACTCGTATACGGACTATGGCTACACCTTC. It yields the protein CASSYSYTDYGYTF.

This clonotype was seen at least ten times. The J gene is TRBJ1-2, the V gene TRBV5-1, with D maybe TRBD1 (6 bases). Germline assignment: CDR1 SGHRS and CDR2 YFSETQ. The CDR3 contains 11 residues. V was clipped by 4 bases and J by 12 bases, with 13 bases between them. The CDR3 region has the DNA TGCGCCAGCAGCAACCGGGACACCCACACCTTC. The encoded protein is CASSNRDTHTF.

The rearrangement uses TRBV20-1 and TRBJ2-1; 9 bases map to TRBD1. The ends lost 3 bases at V and 8 bases at J; junction bases unmatched: 14. Germline-derived CDR1 and CDR2 are DFQATT and SNEGSKA (reference sequence). This CDR3 is built from 16 residues. This CDR3 reads CSARETGGAGIYEQFF. CDR3 DNA sequence: TGCAGTGCTAGGGAAACAGGGGGCGCAGGTATCTATGAGCAGTTCTTC.

This chain connects TRBV12-3 or TRBV12-4 to TRBJ1-5; D not resolved. This CDR3 has 14 amino acids. V was cut by 3 bases and J by 0 bases, with 6 bases left in between. The CDR3 coding sequence is TGTGCCAGCAGTTTGCGGAATAGCAATCAGCCCCAGCATTTT. Translating gives CASSLRNSNQPQHF.

There are many counts of this clonotype. CDR3 protein: CSVQLSNTEAFF. DNA of the CDR3: TGCAGCGTCCAGCTATCAAACACTGAAGCTTTCTTT. The chain joins TRBV29-1 to TRBJ1-1; unclear D gene. The germline V gene has CDR1 SQVTM and CDR2 ANQGSEA. This CDR3 is built from 12 residues. Trimming took off 6 bases at V and 2 bases at J, with 10 bases between the two ends.

The CDR3 nucleotides are TGCAGTGCTAGAGGGGGGGGCCTCTCCGGGCAGTACTTC. Translating gives CSARGGGLSGQYF. This chain links TRBV20-1 with TRBJ2-7, with D tentatively TRBD2 (7 bases). The CDR3 has 13 amino acids. Germline V gene data show CDR1 as DFQATT and CDR2 as SNEGSKA (reference sequence). Trimming removed 1 base at V and 9 bases at J, with 16 bases between.

The chain combines TRBV20-1 with TRBJ2-5, with D perhaps matching TRBD2 (6 bases). Looked up from germline, CDR1 is DFQATT and CDR2 is SNEGSKA (reference sequence). V shed 4 bases and J shed 1 base, with 10 bases lying between them. The CDR3 is made up of 13 amino acids. This CDR3 reads CSAISGLQETQYF. In nucleotides, the CDR3 is TGCAGTGCTATTTCGGGACTCCAAGAGACCCAGTACTTC.

This clonotype was seen more than once but under ten times. The rearrangement uses TRBV7-2 and TRBJ1-1; D possibly corresponds to TRBD1 (6 bases). Germline assignment: CDR1 SGHTA and CDR2 FQGNSA. V was clipped by 5 bases and J by 1 base, with 11 bases between them. CDR3 length: 14 residues. The CDR3 nucleotides read TGTGCCAGCAGCCCCTGGGGGGCGAACACTGAAGCTTTCTTT. Amino acid sequence: CASSPWGANTEAFF.

This clonotype has more than one count but fewer than ten. The chain uses TRBV20-1 and TRBJ2-1; no firm D call. The length of the CDR3 is 11 residues. Looked up from germline, CDR1 is DFQATT and CDR2 is SNEGSKA (reference sequence). V was shortened by 8 bases and J by 4 bases, with 9 bases between the two germline ends. DNA for the CDR3: TGCAGTCCCATCTCTTACAATGAGCAGTTCTTC. As protein: CSPISYNEQFF.

In its sample, this clonotype was seen a few times. The rearrangement links TRBV27 to TRBJ1-2; 7 bases are a match to TRBD1. This CDR3 is 13 amino acids long. Germline lookup yields CDR1 MNHEY and CDR2 SMNVEV (reference sequence). V dropped 6 bases and J dropped 6; count of bases not matched to a gene: 7. CDR3 residues: CASSPQGVDGYTF. The CDR3 nucleotides read TGTGCCAGCAGCCCCCAGGGGGTCGATGGCTACACCTTC.

This clonotype was counted many times. The CDR3 spells CASSPSMGGYTF. The DNA of the CDR3 is TGCGCCAGCAGCCCGTCCATGGGTGGCTACACCTTC. The chain employs TRBV4-1 and TRBJ1-2, with D hard to call. The length of the CDR3 is 12 residues. V lost 4 bases and J lost 7, with 10 bases in between. CDR1 MGHRA and CDR2 YSYEKL come from the germline V gene.

With respect to this clonotype: One end of the junction does not line up with germline, which may come from a read error. The V call is TRBV5-6, the J call TRBJ1-4, with a weak D call TRBD1 (5 bases). This CDR3 is built from 13 residues. Per germline, CDR1 SGHDT and CDR2 YYEEEE. The CDR3 reads CASSFGTSEKLLF. The CDR3 region has the DNA TGTGCCAGCAGCTTCGGGACGAGCGAAAAACTGCTTTTT.

In this sample, this clonotype turned up many times. The rearrangement uses TRBV20-1 and TRBJ1-5; the D is unclear. CDR3 length: 13 residues. Trimming cost V 6 bases and J 1 base, with 10 bases left between them. Germline V gene data show CDR1 as DFQATT and CDR2 as SNEGSKA (reference sequence). The CDR3 protein is CSAPDSSNQPQHF. The CDR3 region has the DNA TGCAGTGCCCCGGACTCCAGCAATCAGCCCCAGCATTTT.

The chain employs TRBV2 and TRBJ2-7; the D is unclear. In germline, CDR1 is SNHLY, CDR2 FYNNEI. The CDR3 consists of 14 residues. Trimming cost V 3 bases and J 4 bases, with 13 bases left between them. The CDR3 spells CASSDLGIDYEQYF. In DNA form, the CDR3 reads TGTGCCAGCAGTGACTTGGGAATCGATTACGAGCAGTACTTC.